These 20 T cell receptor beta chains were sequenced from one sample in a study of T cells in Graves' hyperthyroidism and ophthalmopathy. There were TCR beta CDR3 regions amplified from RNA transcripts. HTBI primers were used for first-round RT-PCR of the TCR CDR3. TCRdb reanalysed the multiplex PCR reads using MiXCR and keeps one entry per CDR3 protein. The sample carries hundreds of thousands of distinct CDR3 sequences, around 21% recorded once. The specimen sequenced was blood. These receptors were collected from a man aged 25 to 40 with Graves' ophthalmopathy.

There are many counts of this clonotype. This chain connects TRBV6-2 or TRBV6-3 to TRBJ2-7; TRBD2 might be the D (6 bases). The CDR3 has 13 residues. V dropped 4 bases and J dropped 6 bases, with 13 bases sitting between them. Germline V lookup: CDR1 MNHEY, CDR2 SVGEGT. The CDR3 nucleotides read TGTGCCAGCAGTTCAACGGGACTCTCCGAGCAGTACTTC. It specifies CASSSTGLSEQYF.

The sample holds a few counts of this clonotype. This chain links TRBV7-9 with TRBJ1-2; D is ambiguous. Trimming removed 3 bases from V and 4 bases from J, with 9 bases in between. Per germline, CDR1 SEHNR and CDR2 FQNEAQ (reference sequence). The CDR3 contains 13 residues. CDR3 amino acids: CASSFADFYGYTF. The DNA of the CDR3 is TGTGCCAGCAGCTTTGCGGACTTCTATGGCTACACCTTC.

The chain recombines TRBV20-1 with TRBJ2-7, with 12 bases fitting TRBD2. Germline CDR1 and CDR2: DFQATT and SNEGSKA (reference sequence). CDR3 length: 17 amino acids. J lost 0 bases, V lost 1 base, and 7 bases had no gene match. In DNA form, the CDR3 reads TGCAGTGCTAGAGGAGCGACTAGCGGGAGAAGCTCCTACGAGCAGTACTTC. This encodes CSARGATSGRSSYEQYF.

CDR3 bases: TGCGCCAGCAGCCAAGATATGACCTACGAGCAGTACTTC. Translation: CASSQDMTYEQYF. The chain combines TRBV4-3 with TRBJ2-7; no definite D call. The germline gives CDR1 LGHNA, CDR2 YSLEER. This CDR3 is 13 amino acids long. Deletions cut 0 bases from V and 2 bases from J, with 5 bases between.

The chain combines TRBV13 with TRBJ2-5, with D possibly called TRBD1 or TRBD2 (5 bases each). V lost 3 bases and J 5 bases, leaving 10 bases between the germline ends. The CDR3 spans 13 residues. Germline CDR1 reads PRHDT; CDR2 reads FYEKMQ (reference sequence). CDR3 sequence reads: CASSFPGTETQYF. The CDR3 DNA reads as TGTGCCAGCAGCTTCCCAGGGACGGAGACCCAGTACTTC.

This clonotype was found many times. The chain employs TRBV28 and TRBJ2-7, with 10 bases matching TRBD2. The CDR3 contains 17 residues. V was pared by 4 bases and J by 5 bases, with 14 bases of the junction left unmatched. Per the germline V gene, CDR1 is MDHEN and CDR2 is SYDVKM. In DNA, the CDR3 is TGTGCCAGCAGTTCATCGGGACTAGCGACTCCGGGAGACGAGCAGTACTTC. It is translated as CASSSSGLATPGDEQYF. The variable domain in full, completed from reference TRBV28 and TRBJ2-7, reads DVKVTQSSRYLVKRTGEKVFLECVQDMDHENMFWYRQDPGLGLRLIYFSYDVKMKEKGDIPEGYSVSREKKERFSLILESASTNQTSMYLCASSSSGLATPGDEQYFGPGTRLTVT.

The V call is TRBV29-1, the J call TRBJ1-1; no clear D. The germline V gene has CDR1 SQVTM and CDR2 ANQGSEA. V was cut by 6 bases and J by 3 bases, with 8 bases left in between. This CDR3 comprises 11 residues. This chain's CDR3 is CSVDTYTEAFF. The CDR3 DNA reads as TGCAGCGTCGACACGTACACTGAAGCTTTCTTT.

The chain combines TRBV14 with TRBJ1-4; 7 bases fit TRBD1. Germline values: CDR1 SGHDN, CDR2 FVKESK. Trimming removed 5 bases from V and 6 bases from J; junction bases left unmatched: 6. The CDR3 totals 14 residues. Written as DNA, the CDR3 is TGTGCCAGCAGCGACAGGGCGAAGCATGAAAAACTGTTTTTT. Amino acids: CASSDRAKHEKLFF.

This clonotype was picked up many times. The chain's CDR3 is CASSLGGSGRGSEQYF. Here the CDR3 DNA reads TGCGCCAGCAGCTTGGGGGGTAGCGGGAGAGGTAGCGAGCAGTACTTC. The rearrangement uses TRBV5-1 and TRBJ2-7; 9 bases agree with TRBD2. This CDR3 is 16 amino acids long. Germline CDR1 is SGHRS and CDR2 is YFSETQ. Trimming removed 0 bases from V and 6 bases from J; junction bases left unmatched: 10.

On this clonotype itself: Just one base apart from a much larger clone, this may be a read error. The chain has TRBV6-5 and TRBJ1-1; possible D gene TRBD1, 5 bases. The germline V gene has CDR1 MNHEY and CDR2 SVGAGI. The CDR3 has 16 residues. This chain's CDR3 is CASSFGAAVMNTKAFF. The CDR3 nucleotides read TGTGCCAGCAGTTTTGGGGCAGCTGTCATGAACACTAAAGCTTTCTTT.

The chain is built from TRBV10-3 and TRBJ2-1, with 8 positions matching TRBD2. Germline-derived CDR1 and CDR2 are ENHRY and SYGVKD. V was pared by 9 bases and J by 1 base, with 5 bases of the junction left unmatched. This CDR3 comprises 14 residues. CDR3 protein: CAITGTRSYNEQFF. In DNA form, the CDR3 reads TGTGCCATAACCGGGACTAGATCCTACAATGAGCAGTTCTTC.

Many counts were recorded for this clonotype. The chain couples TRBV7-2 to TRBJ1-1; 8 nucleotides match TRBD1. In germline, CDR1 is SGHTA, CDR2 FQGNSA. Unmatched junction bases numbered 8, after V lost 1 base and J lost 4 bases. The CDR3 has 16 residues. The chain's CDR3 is CASSLGQGAPGTEAFF. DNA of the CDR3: TGTGCCAGCAGCTTAGGGCAGGGGGCGCCCGGCACTGAAGCTTTCTTT.

CDR3 residues: CAMGPGGVGLETQYF. The CDR3 nucleotides read TGTGCCATGGGGCCAGGGGGGGTCGGTCTAGAGACCCAGTACTTC. The genes are TRBV10-3 and TRBJ2-5; the D call may be TRBD1 or TRBD2 (7 bases each). The germline CDR1 and CDR2 sequences are ENHRY and SYGVKD. The germline V and J ends were trimmed by 9 bases and 4 bases, with 21 bases remaining between them. The CDR3 length is 15 residues.

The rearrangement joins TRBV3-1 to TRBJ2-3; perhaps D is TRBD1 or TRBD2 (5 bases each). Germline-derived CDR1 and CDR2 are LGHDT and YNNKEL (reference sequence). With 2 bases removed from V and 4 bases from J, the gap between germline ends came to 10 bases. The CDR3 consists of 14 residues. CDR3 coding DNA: TGTGCCAGCAGCCAATGGGGGAATGCAGATACGCAGTATTTT. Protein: CASSQWGNADTQYF.

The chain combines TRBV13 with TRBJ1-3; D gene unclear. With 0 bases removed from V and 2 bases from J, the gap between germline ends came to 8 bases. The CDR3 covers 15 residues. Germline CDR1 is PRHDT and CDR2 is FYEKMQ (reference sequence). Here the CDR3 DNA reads TGTGCCAGCAGCTTAGGCCTGAGGACTGGAAACACCATATATTTT. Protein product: CASSLGLRTGNTIYF.

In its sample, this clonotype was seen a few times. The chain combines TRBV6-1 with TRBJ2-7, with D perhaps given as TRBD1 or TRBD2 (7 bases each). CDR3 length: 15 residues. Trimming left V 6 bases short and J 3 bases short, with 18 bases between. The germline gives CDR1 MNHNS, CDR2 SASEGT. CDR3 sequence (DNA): TGTGCCAGCAGCCCCATGGGAGGGGGCTACTACGAGCAGTACTTC. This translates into CASSPMGGGYYEQYF.

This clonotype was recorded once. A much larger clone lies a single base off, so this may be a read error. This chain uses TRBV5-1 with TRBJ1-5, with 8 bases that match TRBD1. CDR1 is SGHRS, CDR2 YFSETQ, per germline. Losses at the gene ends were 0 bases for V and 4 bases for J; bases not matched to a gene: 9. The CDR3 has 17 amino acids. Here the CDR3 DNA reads TGCGCCAGCAGCTTGGGACCTCAGGGGGCGTCGAATCAGCCCCAGCATTTT. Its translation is CASSLGPQGASNQPQHF.

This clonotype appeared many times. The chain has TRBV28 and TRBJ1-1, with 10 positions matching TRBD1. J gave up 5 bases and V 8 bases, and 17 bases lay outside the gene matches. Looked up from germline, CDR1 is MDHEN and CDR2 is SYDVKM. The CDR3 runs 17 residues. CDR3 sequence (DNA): TGTGCCAGCTTAACCGACAGGGGGCAATCTATACTGACTGAAGCTTTCTTT. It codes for CASLTDRGQSILTEAFF.

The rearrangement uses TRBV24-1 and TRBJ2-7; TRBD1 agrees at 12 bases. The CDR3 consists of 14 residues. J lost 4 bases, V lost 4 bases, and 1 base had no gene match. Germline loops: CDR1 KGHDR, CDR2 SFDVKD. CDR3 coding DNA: TGTGCCACCAGTGAGGGACAGGGGGCATACGAGCAGTACTTC. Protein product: CATSEGQGAYEQYF.

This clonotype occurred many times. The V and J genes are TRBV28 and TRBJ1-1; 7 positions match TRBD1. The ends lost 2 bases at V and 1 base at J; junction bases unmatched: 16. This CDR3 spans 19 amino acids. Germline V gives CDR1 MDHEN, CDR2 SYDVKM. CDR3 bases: TGTGCCAGCAGTTTAGGACTACGAAGGGGGCGAAGGGGGAACACTGAAGCTTTCTTT. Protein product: CASSLGLRRGRRGNTEAFF.